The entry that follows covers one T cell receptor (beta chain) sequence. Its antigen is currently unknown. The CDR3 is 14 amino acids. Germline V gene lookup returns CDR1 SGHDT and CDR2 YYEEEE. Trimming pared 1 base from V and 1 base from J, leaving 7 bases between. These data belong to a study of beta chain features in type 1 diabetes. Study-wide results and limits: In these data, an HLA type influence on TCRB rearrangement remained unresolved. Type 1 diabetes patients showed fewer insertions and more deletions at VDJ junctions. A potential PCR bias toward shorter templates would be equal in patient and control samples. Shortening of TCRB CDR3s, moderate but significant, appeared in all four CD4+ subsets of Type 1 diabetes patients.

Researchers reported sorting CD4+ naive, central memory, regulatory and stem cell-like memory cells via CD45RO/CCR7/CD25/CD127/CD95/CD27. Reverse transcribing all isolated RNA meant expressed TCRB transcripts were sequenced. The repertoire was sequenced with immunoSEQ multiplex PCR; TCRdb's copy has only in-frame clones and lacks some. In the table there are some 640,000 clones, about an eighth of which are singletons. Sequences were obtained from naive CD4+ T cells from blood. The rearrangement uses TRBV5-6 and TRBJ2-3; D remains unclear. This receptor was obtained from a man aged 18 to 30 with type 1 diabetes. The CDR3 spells CASSLRTGTDTQYF. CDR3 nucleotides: TGTGCCAGCAGCTTGAGGACGGGCACAGATACGCAGTATTTT.